This T cell receptor (beta chain) stems from a study of T cell responses to AZD1222 COVID-19 vaccine. The data were produced by immunoSEQ multiplex PCR, yet TCRdb's version contains in-frame clones alone and is incomplete. Found here are about 140,000 clones, 89% of them singletons; the top ten hold about 4.8%. In germline, CDR1 is SGHRS, CDR2 YFSETQ. V was trimmed by 0 bases and J by 4 bases, leaving 13 bases between them. The CDR3 sequence is 15 residues long. Specimen: peripheral blood, collected on day 0 of AZD1222 vaccination. This rearrangement joins TRBV5-1 to TRBJ1-2; no clear D. This clonotype originated in an adult in good health. CDR3 sequence: CASSLGRFVGYGYTF. In DNA, the CDR3 is TGCGCCAGCAGCTTGGGACGGTTCGTCGGCTATGGCTACACCTTC.